This paragraph covers one T cell receptor (beta chain) sequence. The antigen is not known. Looked up from germline, CDR1 is SGHAT and CDR2 is FQNNGV. The length of the CDR3 is 17 residues. The V segment lost 5 bases and the J segment 0 bases; nucleotides outside the gene matches: 9. The data derive from a study of T cells after yellow fever vaccination. Findings and caveats of the study: A faster peak, day 5 versus 15, was reached by the weaker secondary response. Booster sampling recovered most clones from primary vaccination (under 98% CD4, around 90% CD8).

TCRdb re-called the 5' RACE reads through MiXCR, storing one row per CDR3 protein. The profile shows about 320,000 distinct CDR3 sequences, approximately 4% of them singletons. The material sequenced was PBMCs, taken 15 days after the yellow fever booster vaccination. The clonotype was recovered from a man between 18 and 29 years old who received the YFV17D yellow fever vaccine. The V gene is TRBV11-2, the J gene TRBJ1-1; 10 bases fit TRBD1. Here the CDR3 DNA reads TGTGCCAGCAGCGCTACGTGGGACAGGGGTATGAACACTGAAGCTTTCTTT. The encoded protein is CASSATWDRGMNTEAFF.